Listed below are T cell receptor beta chains from one sample, sequenced in a study of cytomegalovirus exposure and HLA in healthy donors. TCRdb's table, derived via immunoSEQ multiplex PCR, lists solely in-frame clones and lacks some. The sample has around 100,000 clones, around 84% seen once; the top ten hold about a fifth. Material: PBMCs. The receptors originated from a man aged 25 to 40 in good health and CMV-seropositive. Each CDR3 is given with its conserved first and last residue. A D gene is named only where the DNA matches it firmly. The size of a clone is reported for some rows only, either as once, few or many, or as a class for expanded clones.

>TRBJ2-1|NA|TRBD2|TRBV7-9
CASSTGTSGTYNEQFF
TGTGCCAGCAGTACGGGGACTAGCGGGACATACAATGAGCAGTTCTTC
>TRBJ1-2|NA|TRBD1|TRBV2
CASSETAGTGGEGYTF
TGTGCCAGCAGTGAAACCGCGGGGACAGGGGGAGAGGGCTACACCTTC
>TRBJ2-3|NA|NA|TRBV19
CASSIKGDTDTQYF
TGTGCCAGTAGTATAAAAGGGGACACAGATACGCAGTATTTT
>TRBJ2-3|few|NA|TRBV5-4
CASSFGGPGDTQYF
TGTGCCAGCAGCTTCGGGGGTCCCGGAGATACGCAGTATTTT
>TRBJ1-1|NA|NA|TRBV7-9
CASSLSWQSAEAFF
TGTGCCAGCAGCTTAAGTTGGCAGTCTGCAGAAGCTTTCTTT
>TRBJ1-5|NA|NA|TRBV9
CASSVDWNQPQHF
TGTGCCAGCAGCGTAGACTGGAATCAGCCCCAGCATTTT
>TRBJ1-5|NA|TRBD1|TRBV30
CAWSVGQGHQPQHF
TGTGCCTGGAGTGTGGGACAGGGGCATCAGCCCCAGCATTTT
>TRBJ2-1|NA|NA|TRBV10-3
CAISEKGSGSSYNEQFF
TGTGCCATCAGTGAGAAAGGTAGCGGTAGCTCCTACAATGAGCAGTTCTTC
>TRBJ2-2|NA|NA|TRBV2
CASSEAGRGTGELFF
TGTGCCAGCAGTGAAGCGGGCAGGGGCACCGGGGAGCTGTTTTTT
>TRBJ2-2|NA|NA|TRBV7-2
CASSSDRNTGELFF
TGTGCCAGCAGTTCCGACAGGAACACCGGGGAGCTGTTTTTT
>TRBJ1-1|NA|TRBD1|TRBV7-9
CASSLLPGQGLAEAFF
TGTGCCAGCAGCTTACTCCCGGGACAGGGTCTCGCTGAAGCTTTCTTT
>TRBJ2-3|once|NA|TRBV29-1
CSVSAVPTDTQYF
TGCAGCGTTTCCGCAGTTCCCACAGATACGCAGTATTTT
>TRBJ2-2|NA|NA|TRBV2
CASSRLVIIAGELFF
TGTGCCAGCTCGAGACTAGTTATAATCGCCGGGGAGCTGTTTTTT
>TRBJ2-2|NA|TRBD2|TRBV28
CASSHSGGWTGELFF
TGTGCCAGCAGTCACAGCGGGGGGTGGACCGGGGAGCTGTTTTTT
>TRBJ1-2|NA|NA|TRBV6-6
CASSLEDPGFYGYTF
TGTGCCAGCAGCCTAGAGGACCCGGGATTCTATGGCTACACCTTC
>TRBJ1-3|NA|NA|TRBV10-3
CASASFVGNTIYF
TGTGCCAGCGCCTCGTTTGTCGGAAACACCATATATTTT
>TRBJ2-1|NA|TRBD1|TRBV7-9
CASSLRQGIYNEQFF
TGTGCCAGCAGCCTAAGACAGGGAATCTACAATGAGCAGTTCTTC
>TRBJ1-2|NA|NA|TRBV6-1
CASSEVGGAGGYGYTF
TGTGCCAGCAGTGAAGTCGGGGGCGCGGGAGGCTATGGCTACACCTTC
>TRBJ2-2|once|NA|TRBV6-6
CASSYDSPGELFF
TGTGCCAGCAGTTACGACTCCCCCGGGGAGCTGTTTTTT
>TRBJ2-7|once|NA|TRBV5-1
CASSLDSSEQYF
TGCGCCAGCAGCTTGGACAGCTCCGAGCAGTACTTC
>TRBJ2-6|NA|NA|TRBV7-9
CASSLLGDSGANVLTF
TGTGCCAGCAGCTTATTAGGGGATTCTGGGGCCAACGTCCTGACTTTC
>TRBJ2-5|once|TRBD1|TRBV2
CASTGQGRETQYF
TGTGCCAGCACGGGACAGGGGAGGGAGACCCAGTACTTC
>TRBJ2-1|few|TRBD1|TRBV5-6
CASSQGQGAQWRNNEQFF
TGTGCCAGCAGTCAGGGACAGGGGGCCCAATGGCGCAACAATGAGCAGTTCTTC